This TCR beta chain originates from a study of shared clonotypes between healthy human individuals. Profiling relied on immunoSEQ multiplex PCR, and the TCRdb table lists in-frame clones only, not all of them. The sample lists approximately 1,500,000 clones, 95% to 99% occurring once. A note on this clone: Its antigen is as yet unknown.

The germline CDR1 and CDR2 sequences are LNHNV and YYDKDF (reference sequence). This CDR3 region has 16 residues. V was cut by 0 bases and J by 2 bases, with 14 bases left in between. General study findings and limits: Sharing across four donors was highest in naive CD4 (approximately 5%) and lowest in memory CD8 (0.4%).

The chain carries TRBV15 and TRBJ2-7; no clear D gene. Sequenced: naive CD4+ T cells sorted from blood. Subset denoted: CD45RA+ positively selected. This receptor was taken from a man aged 25-40 years in good health. The CDR3 loop reads CATSRDLVRRTYEQYF. CDR3 DNA sequence: TGTGCCACCAGCAGAGATCTTGTTCGCAGAACCTACGAGCAGTACTTC.